The rows below give T cell receptor beta chains drawn from one sample of a study of post-analysis software for immune sequencing data. TCRdb processed the PCR reads anew with MiXCR; each CDR3 protein has one entry. The sample holds 800,000 to 950,000 distinct CDR3 sequences, around 50% seen once. Sequencing used blood. Every receptor here comes from a girl under 18 with multiple sclerosis. Both conserved end residues are trimmed from each CDR3. Fields, in order: V gene, D gene, CDR3 protein. The D gene is left open where the match is weak.

TRBV7-2 NA ASSLSDSYNYGYT
TRBV7-9 TRBD2 ASRDGGGEQF
TRBV5-1 TRBD1 ASSSTGLETQY
TRBV13 TRBD1 ASSPGQGRSNSPLH
TRBV6-2/TRBV6-3 NA ASVSIGGTYEQY
TRBV29-1 TRBD1 SVGGDRDYGYT
TRBV20-1 NA SASGQGSSYEQY
TRBV29-1 NA SVERVMNTEAF
TRBV20-1 NA SARLPNVHDPYEQY
TRBV4-1 NA ASSQEDSYNEQF
TRBV5-1 TRBD2 ASSLIQRGAQF
TRBV9 TRBD1 ASSVVGGGAYGYT
TRBV7-6 NA ASHRGAPGANVLT
TRBV10-3 NA AISESWGKNIQY
TRBV12-3/TRBV12-4 NA ASRPGPLNYGYT
TRBV29-1 NA SVGVSLISYNEQF
TRBV2 NA ASTQGQGLAYGYT
TRBV11-2 TRBD2 ASSISGRSTDTQY
TRBV7-3 NA ASSPQPGGYEQY
TRBV29-1 TRBD1 SAAQGAVETQY
TRBV29-1 NA SVGGGDQPQH
TRBV5-1 TRBD1 ASSPGDRGGKY
TRBV5-1 NA ASSGTVAHNEQF
TRBV18 NA ASSPTSSYNSPLH
TRBV4-1 TRBD1 ASSQLPGQGTYEQY
TRBV20-1 NA SALGGDYNEQF
TRBV20-1 TRBD1 SARDRGQGATDTQY
TRBV20-1 TRBD2 SARVASGAYEQY
TRBV29-1 NA SVGGFAEQY
TRBV20-1 NA SAIWGSTDTQY
TRBV6-4 TRBD2 ASSDAGGPYNEQF
TRBV6-2/TRBV6-3 TRBD2 ASSPTFPTSAARQF
TRBV9 TRBD2 TSSVLGTSGSYEQY
TRBV29-1 NA SGVGGMNTEAF
TRBV27 TRBD1 ASTDRGANYGYT
TRBV29-1 TRBD2 SVVRTSNEQF
TRBV20-1 NA SGKSRQSLNTEAF
TRBV28 NA ASSASPGVSRDRPYNEQF
TRBV15 TRBD2 ATSRARLAGGTMTQY
TRBV10-3 NA AISAAGQETQY
TRBV10-3 NA ATARTDGSGRKDTQY
TRBV5-1 TRBD1 ASSSEGQGDQPQH
TRBV5-1 TRBD2 ASSLRTSGRTYEQY
TRBV20-1 TRBD2 SGRPAGGPRNEQF
TRBV6-4 NA ASSDTGSGNYGYT
TRBV25-1 TRBD1 ASMDRAQGEQY
TRBV20-1 NA SAPDEGFQETQY
TRBV7-9 NA ASSFLSGYQRETQY
TRBV7-9 NA ASSFSGQRTHEQY
TRBV15 NA ATSRVLAGLDNEQF